This T cell receptor (beta chain) was documented in a study of shared clonotypes between healthy human individuals. General study results and limits: It was the non-shared clonotypes that had lower generation probabilities than clonotypes shared by all four donors. With few donors, the genetic and exposure-history diversity represented was limited.

The donors, all of them Caucasian adults, lived in Nashville, Tennessee. V shed 0 bases and J shed 2 bases, with 9 bases lying between them. The CDR3 is 15 amino acids. CDR1 is LNHDA, CDR2 SQIVND, per germline (reference sequence). About this clone itself: Antigen specificity is unknown.

Sequencing was at deep level. Sequenced by immunoSEQ multiplex PCR; TCRdb stores in-frame clones only, minus some. The data contain 2 million to 2.5 million clones, about 92% of them singletons. The chain combines TRBV19 with TRBJ2-3, with unresolved D. This receptor was taken from a man between 18 and 29 years old in good health. Some clones in this sample may be carry-over from other donors' samples. The specimen sequenced was naive CD4+ T cells from PBMCs. As for subset: CD45RA+ positively selected. CDR3: CASSIDYSPTDTQYF. CDR3 bases: TGTGCCAGTAGTATAGACTACTCTCCCACAGATACGCAGTATTTT.